The clone carrying this T cell receptor (beta chain) was seen only a few times. As originally analysed: Nucleated cell number was recorded as an estimate derived from reference gene primer amplification. The table came from immunoSEQ multiplex PCR; TCRdb's copy has only in-frame clones and leaves some out. V and J calls and clone size follow that table, whereas D and trimming were derived from the DNA. Of some 170,000 clones listed, 82% were seen once; the top ten hold over 7.5%. This sample is drawn from a study of blood T cell repertoires in COVID-19. Overall study context: Whether acute or convalescent, the COVID-19 samples came from the United States, Italy and Spain. Sample material is recorded as cDNA or gDNA derived from T cells, B-cell-depleted T cells, or PBMCs.

The sequenced sample consisted of peripheral blood. The TCR was taken from a woman in her 70s with acute or convalescent COVID-19.

The CDR3 here is CASRLDRRNTEAFF. Written as DNA, the CDR3 is TGTGCCAGCAGGCTAGACAGGCGGAACACTGAAGCTTTCTTT. The V gene is TRBV28, the J gene TRBJ1-1; TRBD1 might be the D (6 bases). The ends were cut back, 6 bases at V and 1 base at J, with 12 bases in the middle. Germline CDR1 MDHEN, CDR2 SYDVKM. This CDR3 has 14 residues.